This T cell receptor (beta chain) was recorded in a study of cytomegalovirus exposure and HLA in healthy donors. PCR involved 60 Vbeta and 13 Jbeta primers. This table comes from immunoSEQ multiplex PCR, and its TCRdb copy is limited to in-frame clones, with some not included. The data contain over 150,000 clones, approximately 84% of them seen just once; the ten biggest clones take up about 4.9%. General study findings and limits: Despite most TCR sequences being rare, some public TCRs occurred in many donors. An observed cluster of highly shared sequence variants was recorded as a likely sequencing artifact.

In nominal health when sampled, donors likely had unrecorded immune exposures nonetheless. The CDR3 is made up of 15 amino acids. Per germline, CDR1 MRHNA and CDR2 SNTAGT. V gave up 5 bases and J gave up 4 bases; unmatched junction bases: 8. Worth noting for this clone: The antigen is not known.

The sequenced material came from PBMCs. The TCR comes from a girl aged 5-17 years in good health and CMV-seropositive. The J gene is TRBJ1-2, the V gene TRBV6-4; TRBD1 agrees at 9 bases. The CDR3 nucleotides read TGTGCCAGCAGTTTTCAGCCGGGACAGGGCTATGGCTACACCTTC. It translates to CASSFQPGQGYGYTF.